What follows is one TCR beta chain and its context. A single record per CDR3 protein comes from TCRdb applying MiXCR to the 5' RACE reads. The sample includes 450,000 to 700,000 distinct CDR3 sequences, approximately 19% of them seen just once. The data were obtained in a study of T-cell memory formation after mild COVID-19. This CDR3 contains 14 residues. Germline CDR1 ENHRY, CDR2 SYGVKD. Trimming cost V 10 bases and J 1 base; bases outside gene matches: 8. The V gene is TRBV10-3, the J gene TRBJ2-5, with 8 bases matching TRBD1. What was sequenced was PBMCs or a T cell subset sorted from them (not recorded which). This receptor was taken from an adult woman who had mild COVID-19 (a few samples of this study predate the infection). Cell type and time point are not known. The CDR3 sequence is CATRTGKGQETQYF. The DNA for the CDR3 is TGTGCCACCCGGACAGGGAAGGGCCAAGAGACCCAGTACTTC.